Below are 2 T cell receptor beta chains sequenced from a single sample in a study of T cells in Graves' hyperthyroidism and ophthalmopathy. Researchers amplified the TCR beta CDR3 regions from RNA transcripts. A set of HTBI primers served as the primers for a first-round RT-PCR of the TCR CDR3. MiXCR was run by TCRdb on the multiplex PCR reads, yielding one entry per CDR3 protein. The sample yields more than 300,000 distinct CDR3 sequences, approximately 15% seen once. Specimen: blood. The origin of the receptors is a woman in her 30s with Graves' ophthalmopathy.

This clonotype was counted many times. This chain links TRBV7-2 with TRBJ2-2, with 11 bases matching TRBD2. The ends lost 4 bases at V and 3 bases at J; junction bases unmatched: 10. The CDR3 spans 18 residues. Germline V gives CDR1 SGHTA, CDR2 FQGNSA. In nucleotides, the CDR3 is TGTGCCAGCAGCTCCAACACCCTAGCGGGGGGCGACACCGGGGAGCTGTTTTTT. Protein product: CASSSNTLAGGDTGELFF.

This clonotype was counted many times. The rearrangement joins TRBV18 to TRBJ1-5, with D perhaps TRBD1 (5 bases). V was cut by 3 bases and J by 4 bases, with 10 bases left in between. Per germline, CDR1 KGHSH and CDR2 LQKENI. The CDR3 is 14 amino acids. The DNA of the CDR3 is TGTGCCAGCTCACCCGGGGGTCCTAATCAGCCCCAGCATTTT. This encodes CASSPGGPNQPQHF.